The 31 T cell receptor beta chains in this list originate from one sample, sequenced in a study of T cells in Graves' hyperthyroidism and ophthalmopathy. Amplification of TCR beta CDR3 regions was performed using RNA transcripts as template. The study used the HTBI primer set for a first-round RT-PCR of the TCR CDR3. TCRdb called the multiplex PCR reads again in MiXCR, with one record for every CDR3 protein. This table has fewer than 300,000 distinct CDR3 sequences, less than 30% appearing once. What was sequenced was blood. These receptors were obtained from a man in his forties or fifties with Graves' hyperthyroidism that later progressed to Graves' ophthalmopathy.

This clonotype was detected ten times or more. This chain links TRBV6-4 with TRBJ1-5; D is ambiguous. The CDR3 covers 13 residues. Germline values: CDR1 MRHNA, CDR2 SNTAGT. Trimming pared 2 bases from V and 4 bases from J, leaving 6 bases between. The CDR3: CASSDELNQPQHF. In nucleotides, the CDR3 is TGTGCCAGCAGTGACGAGCTGAATCAGCCCCAGCATTTT.

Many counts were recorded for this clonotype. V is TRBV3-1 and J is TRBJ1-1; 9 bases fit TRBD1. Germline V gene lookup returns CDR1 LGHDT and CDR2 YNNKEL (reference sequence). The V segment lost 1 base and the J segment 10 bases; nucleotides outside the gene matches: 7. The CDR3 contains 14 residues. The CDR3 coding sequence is TGTGCCAGCAGCCAAGGCGGGACAGGGACGGTAGCTTTCTTT. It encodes CASSQGGTGTVAFF.

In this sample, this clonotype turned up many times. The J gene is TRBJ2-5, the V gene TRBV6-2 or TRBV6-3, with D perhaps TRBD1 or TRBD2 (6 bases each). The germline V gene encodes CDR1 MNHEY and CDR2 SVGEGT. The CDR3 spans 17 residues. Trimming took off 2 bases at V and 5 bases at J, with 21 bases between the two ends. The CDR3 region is CASSYEVGGADQETQYF. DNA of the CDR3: TGTGCCAGCAGTTACGAGGTGGGGGGCGCGGATCAGGAGACCCAGTACTTC.

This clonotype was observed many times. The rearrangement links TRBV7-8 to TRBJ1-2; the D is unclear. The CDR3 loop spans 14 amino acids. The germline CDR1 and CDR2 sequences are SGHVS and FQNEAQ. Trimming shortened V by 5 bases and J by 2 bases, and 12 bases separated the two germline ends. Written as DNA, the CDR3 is TGTGCCAGCAGCCCCGATGATGGGAACTATGGCTACACCTTC. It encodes CASSPDDGNYGYTF.

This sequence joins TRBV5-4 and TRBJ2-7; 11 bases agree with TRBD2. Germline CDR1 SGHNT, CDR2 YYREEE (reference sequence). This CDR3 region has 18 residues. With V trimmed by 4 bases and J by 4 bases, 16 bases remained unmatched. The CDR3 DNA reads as TGTGCCAGCAGCCCGGCCATACTTCTAGCGGGGGGACTTTACGAGCAGTACTTC. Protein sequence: CASSPAILLAGGLYEQYF.

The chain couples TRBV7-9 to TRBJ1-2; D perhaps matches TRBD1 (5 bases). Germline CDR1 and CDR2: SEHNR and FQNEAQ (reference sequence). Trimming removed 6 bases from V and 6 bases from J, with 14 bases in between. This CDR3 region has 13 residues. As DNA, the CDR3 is TGTGCCAGCAGTCCTGGGACTCGGAATGGCTACACCTTC. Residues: CASSPGTRNGYTF.

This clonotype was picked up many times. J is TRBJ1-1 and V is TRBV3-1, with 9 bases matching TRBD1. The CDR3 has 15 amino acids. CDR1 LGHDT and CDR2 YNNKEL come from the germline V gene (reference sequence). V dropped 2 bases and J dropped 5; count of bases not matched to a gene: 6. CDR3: CASSQRTGVGTEAFF. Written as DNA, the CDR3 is TGTGCCAGCAGCCAACGGACAGGGGTGGGAACTGAAGCTTTCTTT.

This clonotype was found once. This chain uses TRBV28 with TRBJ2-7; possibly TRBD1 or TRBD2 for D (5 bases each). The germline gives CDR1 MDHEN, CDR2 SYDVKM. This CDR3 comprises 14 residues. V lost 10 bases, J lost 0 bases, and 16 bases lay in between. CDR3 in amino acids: CAIGSLGPSYEQYF. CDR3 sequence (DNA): TGTGCCATCGGATCCTTGGGACCCTCCTACGAGCAGTACTTC.

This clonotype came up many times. CDR3 coding DNA: TGTGCCAGCAGTCTAGACAGCGGGAACACCGGGGAGCTGTTTTTT. The encoded protein is CASSLDSGNTGELFF. The V and J genes are TRBV2 and TRBJ2-2; TRBD1 or TRBD2 may be the D gene (5 bases each). CDR3 length: 15 residues. Germline-derived CDR1 and CDR2 are SNHLY and FYNNEI. Trimming left V 5 bases short and J 1 base short, with 11 bases between.

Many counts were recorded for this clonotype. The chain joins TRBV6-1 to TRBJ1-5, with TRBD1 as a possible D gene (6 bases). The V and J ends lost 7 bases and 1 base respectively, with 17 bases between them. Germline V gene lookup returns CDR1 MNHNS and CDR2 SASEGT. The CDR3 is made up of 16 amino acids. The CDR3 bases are TGTGCCAGCATTGCGGACAGAGTTGAAAGCAATCAGCCCCAGCATTTT. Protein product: CASIADRVESNQPQHF.

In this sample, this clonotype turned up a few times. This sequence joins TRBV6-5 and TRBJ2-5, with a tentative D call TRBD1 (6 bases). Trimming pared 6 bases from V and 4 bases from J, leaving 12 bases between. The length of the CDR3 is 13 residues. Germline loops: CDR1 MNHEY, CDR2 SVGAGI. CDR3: CASRYRVIETQYF. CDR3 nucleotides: TGTGCCAGCAGATACAGGGTTATAGAGACCCAGTACTTC.

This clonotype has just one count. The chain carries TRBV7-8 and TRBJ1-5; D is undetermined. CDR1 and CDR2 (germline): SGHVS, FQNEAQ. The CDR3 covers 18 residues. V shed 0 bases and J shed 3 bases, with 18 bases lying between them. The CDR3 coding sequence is TGTGCCAGCAGCTTAGCGACGTTATACGCAGGTGACAATCAGCCCCAGCATTTT. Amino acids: CASSLATLYAGDNQPQHF.

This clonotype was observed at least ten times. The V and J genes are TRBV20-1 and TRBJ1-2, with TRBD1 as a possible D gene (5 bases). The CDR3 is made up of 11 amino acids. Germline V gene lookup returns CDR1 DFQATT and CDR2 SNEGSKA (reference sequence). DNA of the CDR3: TGCACAGGGCCAGCTAACTATGGCTACACCTTC. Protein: CTGPANYGYTF.

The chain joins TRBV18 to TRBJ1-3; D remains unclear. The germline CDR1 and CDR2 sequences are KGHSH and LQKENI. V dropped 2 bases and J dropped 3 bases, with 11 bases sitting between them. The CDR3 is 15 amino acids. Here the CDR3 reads CASSPAISRGNTIYF. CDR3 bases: TGTGCCAGCTCACCAGCTATATCCCGTGGAAACACCATATATTTT.

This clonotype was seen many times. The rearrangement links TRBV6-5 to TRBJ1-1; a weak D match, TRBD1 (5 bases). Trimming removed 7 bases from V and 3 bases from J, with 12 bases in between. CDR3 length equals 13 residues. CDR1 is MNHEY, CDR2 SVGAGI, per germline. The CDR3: CASNRGGYTEAFF. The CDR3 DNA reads TGTGCCAGCAATCGTGGGGGTTACACTGAAGCTTTCTTT.

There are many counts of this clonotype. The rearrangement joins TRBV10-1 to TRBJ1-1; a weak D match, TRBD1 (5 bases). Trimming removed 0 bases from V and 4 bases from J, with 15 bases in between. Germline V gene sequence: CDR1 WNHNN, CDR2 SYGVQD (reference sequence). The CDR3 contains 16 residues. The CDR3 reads CASSESVGPTSTEAFF. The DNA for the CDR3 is TGCGCCAGCAGTGAGTCGGTGGGACCTACTAGCACTGAAGCTTTCTTT.

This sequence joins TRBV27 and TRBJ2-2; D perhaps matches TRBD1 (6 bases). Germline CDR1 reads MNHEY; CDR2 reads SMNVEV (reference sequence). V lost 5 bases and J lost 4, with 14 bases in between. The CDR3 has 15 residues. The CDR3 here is CASSGSWGLTGELFF. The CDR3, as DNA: TGTGCCAGCAGTGGGTCTTGGGGGCTCACCGGGGAGCTGTTTTTT.

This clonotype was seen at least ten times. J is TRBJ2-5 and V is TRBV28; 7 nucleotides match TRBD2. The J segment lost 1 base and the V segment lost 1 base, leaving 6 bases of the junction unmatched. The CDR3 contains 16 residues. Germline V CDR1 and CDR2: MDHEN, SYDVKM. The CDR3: CASSLYGGSGQETQYF. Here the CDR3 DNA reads TGTGCCAGCAGTTTATACGGCGGGAGCGGCCAAGAGACCCAGTACTTC.

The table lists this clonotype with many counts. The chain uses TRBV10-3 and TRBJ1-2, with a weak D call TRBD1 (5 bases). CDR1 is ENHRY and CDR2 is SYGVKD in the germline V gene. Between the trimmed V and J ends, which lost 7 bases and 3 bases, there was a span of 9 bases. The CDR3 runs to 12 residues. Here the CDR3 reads CAIKGRDYGYTF. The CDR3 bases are TGTGCCATCAAAGGCAGGGACTATGGCTACACCTTC.

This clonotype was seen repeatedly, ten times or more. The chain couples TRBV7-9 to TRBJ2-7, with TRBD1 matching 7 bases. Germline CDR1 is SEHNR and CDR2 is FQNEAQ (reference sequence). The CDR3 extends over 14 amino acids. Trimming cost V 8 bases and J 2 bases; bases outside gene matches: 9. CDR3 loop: CASAETGRAYEQYF. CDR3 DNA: TGTGCCAGCGCCGAGACAGGGCGGGCCTACGAGCAGTACTTC. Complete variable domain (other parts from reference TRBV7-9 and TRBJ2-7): DTGVSQNPRHKITKRGQNVTFRCDPISEHNRLYWYRQTLGQGPEFLTYFQNEAQLEKSRLLSDRFSAERPKGSFSTLEIQRTEQGDSAMYLCASAETGRAYEQYFGPGTRLTVT.

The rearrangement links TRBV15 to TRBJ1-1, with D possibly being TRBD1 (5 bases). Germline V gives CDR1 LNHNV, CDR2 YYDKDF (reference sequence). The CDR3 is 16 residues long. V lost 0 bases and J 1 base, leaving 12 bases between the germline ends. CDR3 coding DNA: TGTGCCACCAGCAGAGATTATGGGACGGCGAACACTGAAGCTTTCTTT. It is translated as CATSRDYGTANTEAFF.

The CDR3 sequence: CSANNQRRGVRLKTQYF. CDR3 coding DNA: TGCAGTGCCAACAATCAAAGGCGGGGGGTTAGGTTGAAGACCCAGTACTTC. The genes are TRBV20-1 and TRBJ2-5, with TRBD2 matching 8 bases. The length of the CDR3 is 17 residues. J gave up 6 bases and V 6 bases, and 21 bases lay outside the gene matches. CDR1 and CDR2 (germline): DFQATT, SNEGSKA (reference sequence).

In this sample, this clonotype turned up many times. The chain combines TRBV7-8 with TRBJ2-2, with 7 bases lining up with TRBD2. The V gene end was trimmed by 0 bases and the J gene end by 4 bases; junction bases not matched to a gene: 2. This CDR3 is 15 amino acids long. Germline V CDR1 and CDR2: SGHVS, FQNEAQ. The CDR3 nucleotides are TGTGCCAGCAGCTTAGCGACTAGCCGCACCGGGGAGCTGTTTTTT. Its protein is CASSLATSRTGELFF.

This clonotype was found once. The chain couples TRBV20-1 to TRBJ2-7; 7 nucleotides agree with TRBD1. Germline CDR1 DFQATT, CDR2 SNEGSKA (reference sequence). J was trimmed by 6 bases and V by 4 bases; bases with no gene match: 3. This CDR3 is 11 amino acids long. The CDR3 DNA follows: TGCAGTGCTAAGACAGGGCTCGAGCAGTACTTC. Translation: CSAKTGLEQYF.

The CDR3 protein is CASSLFLRGFYTEAFF. In DNA form, the CDR3 reads TGTGCCAGCAGTTTGTTCTTACGGGGATTCTACACTGAAGCTTTCTTT. The chain links TRBV12-3 or TRBV12-4 to TRBJ1-1; D is ambiguous. CDR3 length equals 16 residues. Between the trimmed V and J ends, which lost 3 bases and 3 bases, there was a span of 17 bases.

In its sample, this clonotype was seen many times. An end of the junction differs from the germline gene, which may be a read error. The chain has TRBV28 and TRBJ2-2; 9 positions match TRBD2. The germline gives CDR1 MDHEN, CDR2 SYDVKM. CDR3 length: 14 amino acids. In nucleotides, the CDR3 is TGCGCCCTAGGTAGCGGGAGTTATAACGGGGAGCTGTTTTTT. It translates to CALGSGSYNGELFF.

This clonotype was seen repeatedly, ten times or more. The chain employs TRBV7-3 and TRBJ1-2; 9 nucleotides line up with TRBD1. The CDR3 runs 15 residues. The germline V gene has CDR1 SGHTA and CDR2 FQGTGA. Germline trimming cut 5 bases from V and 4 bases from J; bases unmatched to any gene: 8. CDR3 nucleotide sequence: TGTGCCAGCAGCCCAAGGACAGGGGCAACCTATGGCTACACCTTC. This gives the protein CASSPRTGATYGYTF.

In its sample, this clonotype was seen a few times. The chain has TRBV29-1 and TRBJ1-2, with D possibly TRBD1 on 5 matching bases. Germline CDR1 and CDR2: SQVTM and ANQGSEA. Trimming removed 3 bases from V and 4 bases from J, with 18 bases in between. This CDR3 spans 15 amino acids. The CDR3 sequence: CSVDLDGTDSYGYTF. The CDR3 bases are TGCAGCGTTGATCTTGACGGGACGGATTCCTATGGCTACACCTTC.

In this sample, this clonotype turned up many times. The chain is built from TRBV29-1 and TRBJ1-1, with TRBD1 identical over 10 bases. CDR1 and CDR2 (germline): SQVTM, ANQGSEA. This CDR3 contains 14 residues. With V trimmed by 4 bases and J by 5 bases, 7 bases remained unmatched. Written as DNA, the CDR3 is TGCAGCGTTGTAGGGGACAGGGGTCGAACTGAAGCTTTCTTT. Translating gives CSVVGDRGRTEAFF.

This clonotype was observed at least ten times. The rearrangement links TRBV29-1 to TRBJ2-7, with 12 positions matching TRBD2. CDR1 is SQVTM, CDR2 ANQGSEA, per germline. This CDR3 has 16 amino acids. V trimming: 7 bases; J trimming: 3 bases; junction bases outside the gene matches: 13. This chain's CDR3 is CSAIGASGRAVYEQYF. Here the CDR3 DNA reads TGCAGCGCCATCGGGGCTAGCGGGAGGGCCGTCTACGAGCAGTACTTC.

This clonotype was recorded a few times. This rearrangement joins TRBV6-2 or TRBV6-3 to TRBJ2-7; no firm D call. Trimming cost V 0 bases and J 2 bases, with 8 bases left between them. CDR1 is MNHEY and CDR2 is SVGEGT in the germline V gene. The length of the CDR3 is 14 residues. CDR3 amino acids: CASSYSDVTYEQYF. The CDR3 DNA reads TGTGCCAGCAGTTACTCGGACGTCACCTACGAGCAGTACTTC.